The entry that follows covers one TCR beta chain sequence. Its specificity is unknown. This sample was taken from a study of cytomegalovirus exposure and HLA in healthy donors. At the level of the study: The Caucasian-associated ancestry cluster held around 76% of approximately 400 genotyped donors.

The PCR had 60 Vbeta and 13 Jbeta primers. Libraries were prepared by immunoSEQ multiplex PCR; TCRdb keeps only in-frame clonotypes and omits some of them. This table has approximately 150,000 clones, around 80% appearing once. CDR1 is LNHDA, CDR2 SQIVND, per germline (reference sequence). V was clipped by 5 bases and J by 8 bases; unmatched bases: 5. This CDR3 contains 13 residues. Broader study findings: The study dropped some indistinguishable V segments, TRBV6-2 and TRBV6-3 among them.

The source material was PBMCs. The chain combines TRBV19 with TRBJ1-4; the match to TRBD1 covers 7 bases. This receptor was obtained from a man in his forties or fifties in good health and CMV-seronegative. The CDR3 reads CASSFNRGEKLFF. The CDR3 DNA reads TGTGCCAGTAGTTTCAACAGGGGAGAAAAACTGTTTTTT.